A selection of T cell receptor delta chains follows, all from one sample in a study of gamma-delta T cells after stem cell transplantation. TCRdb re-called the RT-PCR reads with CATT. The sample shows thousands of delta-chain clones, roughly 14% of them seen only once. The sequenced material came from gamma-delta T cells. The receptors originated from a human donor. It is not recorded whose cells these are; they may come from a transplant donor. Both conserved end residues are part of each CDR3. D genes are given only for firm matches. Rows give clone size only sometimes, using once, few, many, or a class for an expanded clone.

d_call: TRDD3; j_call: TRDJ1; v_call: TRDV1; clone_size: medium-sized; cdr3_nt: TGTGCTCTTGGGGAACTAACATCTCTCCGACTGGGGGACGATAAACTCATCTTT; cdr3_aa: CALGELTSLRLGDDKLIF
d_call: TRDD3; j_call: TRDJ1; v_call: TRDV1; clone_size: medium-sized; cdr3_nt: TGTGCTCTTGGGGAACACTGGGGGCTTCGGTACACCGATAAACTCATCTTT; cdr3_aa: CALGEHWGLRYTDKLIF
d_call: TRDD3; j_call: TRDJ1; v_call: TRDV2; clone_size: medium-sized; cdr3_nt: TGTGCCTGTGACACCGGGCACTGGGGGATACGCCGGACGCCCAGAAACACCGATAAACTCATCTTT; cdr3_aa: CACDTGHWGIRRTPRNTDKLIF
d_call: TRDD3; j_call: TRDJ1; v_call: TRDV1; clone_size: -; cdr3_nt: TGTGCTCTTGGGGAAATCGCGGTCCAACGACTGGGGGATAATCAAACCGATAAACTCATCTTT; cdr3_aa: CALGEIAVQRLGDNQTDKLIF
d_call: -; j_call: TRDJ1; v_call: TRDV1; clone_size: medium-sized; cdr3_nt: TGTGCTCTTGGGGAAGTATCCTCTTTCCTCGTTTGTACTGGGTGCACCGATAAACTCATCTTT; cdr3_aa: CALGEVSSFLVCTGCTDKLIF
d_call: TRDD3; j_call: TRDJ3; v_call: TRDV1; clone_size: -; cdr3_nt: TGTGCTCTTGGGGAACTAGTCATGGGATTACTGGGGGGGCAAAGCTCCTGGGACACCCGACAGATGTTTTTC; cdr3_aa: CALGELVMGLLGGQSSWDTRQMFF
d_call: TRDD3; j_call: TRDJ1; v_call: TRDV1; clone_size: medium-sized; cdr3_nt: TGTGCTCTTGGTTACCCACTGGGGGATATGTTGATCGATAAACTCATCTTT; cdr3_aa: CALGYPLGDMLIDKLIF
d_call: TRDD3; j_call: TRDJ1; v_call: TRDV2; clone_size: medium-sized; cdr3_nt: TGTGCCTGTGACCCCGTACTGGGGGATACGCGGGAGGCCGATAAACTCATCTTT; cdr3_aa: CACDPVLGDTREADKLIF
d_call: -; j_call: TRDJ1; v_call: TRDV1; clone_size: -; cdr3_nt: TGTGCTCTTGCTGGGTCTGTAGAAGCAGACTGGGCTCGCCGGAATAAACTCATCTTT; cdr3_aa: CALAGSVEADWARRNKLIF
d_call: TRDD3; j_call: TRDJ1; v_call: TRDV1; clone_size: few; cdr3_nt: TGTGCTCTTGGGGGAGGCTCGGTACTGGGGGGCACCGATAAACTCATCTTT; cdr3_aa: CALGGGSVLGGTDKLIF
d_call: -; j_call: TRDJ3; v_call: TRDV2; clone_size: few; cdr3_nt: TGTGCCTGTGACAAAGGAGGTACTCACCTATATTCCTGGGACACCCGACAGATGTTTTTC; cdr3_aa: CACDKGGTHLYSWDTRQMFF
d_call: TRDD3; j_call: TRDJ1; v_call: TRAV29/DV5; clone_size: few; cdr3_nt: TGTGCAGCAAGCGCGGCGGGACTGGGGGATACCCCCGGAAGGTACACCGATAAACTCATCTTT; cdr3_aa: CAASAAGLGDTPGRYTDKLIF
d_call: TRDD3; j_call: TRDJ1; v_call: TRDV1; clone_size: -; cdr3_nt: TGTGCTCTTGGGGAATTGTTGTTCGACCCTACTGGGGGCACCGATAAACTCATCTTT; cdr3_aa: CALGELLFDPTGGTDKLIF
d_call: -; j_call: TRDJ1; v_call: TRDV1; clone_size: few; cdr3_nt: TGTGCTCTTGGGAGCCAAATCTGGGTCACCGATAAACTCATCTTT; cdr3_aa: CALGSQIWVTDKLIF
d_call: TRDD3; j_call: TRDJ1; v_call: TRDV1; clone_size: few; cdr3_nt: TGTGCTCTTGGGCCTAACAGGGGGATGGGGCCGGCGAACACCGATAAACTCATCTTT; cdr3_aa: CALGPNRGMGPANTDKLIF
d_call: -; j_call: TRDJ2; v_call: TRDV1; clone_size: few; cdr3_nt: TGTGCTCTTGGGGGGTGCCTTCCTAAAACTTCCACAGGCTGGGGGATTAAGTGTTTGACAGCACAACTCTTCTTT; cdr3_aa: CALGGCLPKTSTGWGIKCLTAQLFF
d_call: TRDD3; j_call: TRDJ3; v_call: TRDV1; clone_size: many; cdr3_nt: TGTGCTCTTGGGGAACTAGATTCGCTACGAGCCTGGGGGATACCGAGCTCCTGGGACACCCGACAGATGTTTTTC; cdr3_aa: CALGELDSLRAWGIPSSWDTRQMFF
d_call: TRDD3; j_call: TRDJ1; v_call: TRDV2; clone_size: -; cdr3_nt: TGTGCCTGTGGCGGGAGGGGGGATAAGATGGACACCGATAAACTCATCTTT; cdr3_aa: CACGGRGDKMDTDKLIF
d_call: TRDD3; j_call: TRDJ1; v_call: TRDV1; clone_size: few; cdr3_nt: TGTGCTCTTGGGGAAGGCTCGGTACTGGGGGGCACCGATAAACTCATCTTT; cdr3_aa: CALGEGSVLGGTDKLIF
d_call: TRDD3; j_call: TRDJ2; v_call: TRDV2; clone_size: few; cdr3_nt: TGTGCCTGTGACACCTGGGGGATACGCGTTTGGACAGCACAACTCTTCTTT; cdr3_aa: CACDTWGIRVWTAQLFF
d_call: TRDD3; j_call: TRDJ1; v_call: TRDV1; clone_size: -; cdr3_nt: TGTGCTCTTGGGGAACTAGAGTGGTATCCGGTACCTACAAATACTGGGGGACCCCCTACCGATAAACTCATCTTT; cdr3_aa: CALGELEWYPVPTNTGGPPTDKLIF
d_call: -; j_call: TRDJ3; v_call: TRDV2; clone_size: medium-sized; cdr3_nt: TGTGCCTGTTGCTGGGGTCCTACCCCCACCTCCTGGGACACCCGACAGATGTTTTTC; cdr3_aa: CACCWGPTPTSWDTRQMFF
d_call: TRDD3; j_call: TRDJ1; v_call: TRDV1; clone_size: -; cdr3_nt: TGTGCTCTTGGGGAACTGGACGGTCTAAGAAGGGGGATAGAGGTTCCCGATAAACTCATCTTT; cdr3_aa: CALGELDGLRRGIEVPDKLIF
d_call: TRDD3; j_call: TRDJ2; v_call: TRDV1; clone_size: medium-sized; cdr3_nt: TGTGCTCTTGGGGAATCTCCTGGGGATAAGGGTTCGACAGCACAACTCTTCTTT; cdr3_aa: CALGESPGDKGSTAQLFF
d_call: -; j_call: TRDJ3; v_call: TRDV1; clone_size: -; cdr3_nt: TGTGCTCTTGGGGTAGGTCCTTCTTCCCCGTACCTTAGCTCCTGGGACACCCGACAGATGTTTTTC; cdr3_aa: CALGVGPSSPYLSSWDTRQMFF
d_call: TRDD3; j_call: TRDJ1; v_call: TRAV29/DV5; clone_size: -; cdr3_nt: TGTGCAGCAAGCGCCAGACTGGGGGTCCAAATGCCCCCTAGGTACACCGATAAACTCATCTTT; cdr3_aa: CAASARLGVQMPPRYTDKLIF
d_call: TRDD3; j_call: TRDJ1; v_call: TRDV1; clone_size: few; cdr3_nt: TGTGCTCTTGGGAAGACCTGTCACTGGGGGATTCCGACCGATAAACTCATCTTT; cdr3_aa: CALGKTCHWGIPTDKLIF
d_call: -; j_call: TRDJ1; v_call: TRDV2; clone_size: large; cdr3_nt: TGTGCCTGTGAATCCGGGTACACCGATAAACTCATCTTT; cdr3_aa: CACESGYTDKLIF
d_call: -; j_call: TRDJ1; v_call: TRDV1; clone_size: few; cdr3_nt: TGTGCTCTTGGGGAACTAGTTCGTGGATCCTATATCATCCTTGGGGTTTCGTACACCGATAAACTCATCTTT; cdr3_aa: CALGELVRGSYIILGVSYTDKLIF
d_call: TRDD3; j_call: TRDJ1; v_call: TRDV1; clone_size: medium-sized; cdr3_nt: TGTGCTCTTGGGGAAGCGCTCTGGGGGATACTTAGCCGGGGTAAACTCATCTTT; cdr3_aa: CALGEALWGILSRGKLIF
d_call: TRDD3; j_call: TRDJ1; v_call: TRAV29/DV5; clone_size: -; cdr3_nt: TGTGCAGCAAGCCCCAGGGGGGGATGCTCCGATAAACTCATCTTT; cdr3_aa: CAASPRGGCSDKLIF
d_call: -; j_call: TRDJ1; v_call: TRDV3; clone_size: few; cdr3_nt: TGTGCCTTAGACGTTCGCGGCGATGGGGACCCTGGGGCCGATAAACTCATCTTT; cdr3_aa: CALDVRGDGDPGADKLIF
d_call: TRDD3; j_call: TRDJ3; v_call: TRDV2; clone_size: medium-sized; cdr3_nt: TGTGCCTGTGACAAGGTTGGGGGATACGCTCCCCCCTCCTGGGACACCCGACAGATGTTTTTC; cdr3_aa: CACDKVGGYAPPSWDTRQMFF
d_call: TRDD3; j_call: TRDJ2; v_call: TRAV29/DV5; clone_size: medium-sized; cdr3_nt: TGTGCAGCAAGCGAGACCTACTTTACTGGGGAGTTTGTGACAGCACAACTCTTCTTT; cdr3_aa: CAASETYFTGEFVTAQLFF
d_call: -; j_call: TRDJ1; v_call: TRDV1; clone_size: medium-sized; cdr3_nt: TGTGCTCTTGGGGAAAAGTCCTTCCCCTGCGGGAAACTCATCTTT; cdr3_aa: CALGEKSFPCGKLIF
d_call: TRDD3; j_call: TRDJ3; v_call: TRDV2; clone_size: medium-sized; cdr3_nt: TGTGCCTGTGACACCGTGGGGGACGTCTCCTGGGACACCCGACAGATGTTTTTC; cdr3_aa: CACDTVGDVSWDTRQMFF
d_call: TRDD3; j_call: TRDJ1; v_call: TRDV2; clone_size: -; cdr3_nt: TGTGCCTGTGACACCGTACTGGGGGATACGGGGGAGTACACCGATAAACTCATCTTT; cdr3_aa: CACDTVLGDTGEYTDKLIF
d_call: TRDD3; j_call: TRDJ2; v_call: TRDV1; clone_size: -; cdr3_nt: TGTGCTCTTGGGGAGCCCCATCTTCCTACTGACTGGGGGATAGCTCGGCATTCCCTTTTGACAGCACAACTCTTCTTT; cdr3_aa: CALGEPHLPTDWGIARHSLLTAQLFF
d_call: TRDD3; j_call: TRDJ3; v_call: TRDV1; clone_size: -; cdr3_nt: TGTGCTCTTGGGGAATTCCGCCTTGGGTACTGGGGGATACCCTCCTGGGACACCCGACAGATGTTTTTC; cdr3_aa: CALGEFRLGYWGIPSWDTRQMFF
d_call: -; j_call: TRDJ1; v_call: TRDV1; clone_size: medium-sized; cdr3_nt: TGTGCTCTTGGGGAATTCTCCACCGTCGCCCCTTGGGCAGACGATAAACTCATCTTT; cdr3_aa: CALGEFSTVAPWADDKLIF
d_call: -; j_call: TRDJ1; v_call: TRDV1; clone_size: medium-sized; cdr3_nt: TGTGCTCTTGGGGAACTTGAGGTATTTACGGGATACACCGATAAACTCATCTTT; cdr3_aa: CALGELEVFTGYTDKLIF
d_call: -; j_call: TRDJ1; v_call: TRDV1; clone_size: few; cdr3_nt: TGTGCTCTTGGGGAACTAGGGGTTCCTACGTTGGATACGCGTGCTCTCATCTTT; cdr3_aa: CALGELGVPTLDTRALIF
d_call: TRDD3; j_call: TRDJ3; v_call: TRDV2; clone_size: medium-sized; cdr3_nt: TGTGCCTGTGACACGTCGTACTGGGGGATACGCACGCCCTGGGACACCCGACAGATGTTTTTC; cdr3_aa: CACDTSYWGIRTPWDTRQMFF
d_call: TRDD3; j_call: TRDJ1; v_call: TRDV2; clone_size: medium-sized; cdr3_nt: TGTGCCTGTGACACCGTCAGGAGTACTGGGGGATACACCGATAAACTCATCTTT; cdr3_aa: CACDTVRSTGGYTDKLIF
d_call: TRDD3; j_call: TRDJ3; v_call: TRDV2; clone_size: medium-sized; cdr3_nt: TGTGCCTGTGATAGCGGGGGATACATTTCCTGGGACACCCGACAGATGTTTTTC; cdr3_aa: CACDSGGYISWDTRQMFF
d_call: -; j_call: TRDJ3; v_call: TRDV2; clone_size: medium-sized; cdr3_nt: TGTGCCTGTGACACCCCGGGGGGTGATACGCAGAGCTCCTGGGACACCCGACAGATGTTTTTC; cdr3_aa: CACDTPGGDTQSSWDTRQMFF
d_call: TRDD3; j_call: TRDJ1; v_call: TRDV1; clone_size: few; cdr3_nt: TGTGCTCTTGGGGACGCGACTCTTTCCCCTTCGGCGGGCGGGGGATCCGATAAACTCATCTTT; cdr3_aa: CALGDATLSPSAGGGSDKLIF
d_call: TRDD3; j_call: TRDJ1; v_call: TRDV1; clone_size: few; cdr3_nt: TGTGCTCTTGGGGAACCCCAGCTACTGGGGGATAACACCGATAAACTCATCTTT; cdr3_aa: CALGEPQLLGDNTDKLIF
d_call: TRDD3; j_call: TRDJ1; v_call: TRDV2; clone_size: medium-sized; cdr3_nt: TGTGCCTGTGACACCTCGGGACACTGGGGGACCCACACCGATAAACTCATCTTT; cdr3_aa: CACDTSGHWGTHTDKLIF
d_call: TRDD3; j_call: TRDJ3; v_call: TRDV2; clone_size: many; cdr3_nt: TGTGCCTGTGACACCCCATTACTGGGGGATAGCTCCTGGGACACCCGACAGATGTTTTTC; cdr3_aa: CACDTPLLGDSSWDTRQMFF
d_call: -; j_call: TRDJ1; v_call: TRDV2; clone_size: medium-sized; cdr3_nt: TGTGCCTGTGACCCCTCGAAATCCTCACCGTTGGGGGTCCAGTACACCGATAAACTCATCTTT; cdr3_aa: CACDPSKSSPLGVQYTDKLIF
d_call: TRDD3; j_call: TRDJ1; v_call: TRDV1; clone_size: few; cdr3_nt: TGTGCTCTTGGGGACCCTAAGGTGGTCTCGCACTTTTCTGGGGGATACGTATGCGGCACCGATAAACTCATCTTT; cdr3_aa: CALGDPKVVSHFSGGYVCGTDKLIF
d_call: -; j_call: TRDJ1; v_call: TRDV3; clone_size: medium-sized; cdr3_nt: TGTGCCTTTAATGGACAGGACAGTGACTCGTCTCTTCCTACGGGGATAGTCACCGATAAACTCATCTTT; cdr3_aa: CAFNGQDSDSSLPTGIVTDKLIF
d_call: TRDD3; j_call: TRDJ2; v_call: TRDV2; clone_size: -; cdr3_nt: TGTGCCTGTGAGTTTGTAACTGGGGGATACGCGACAGCACAACTCTTCTTT; cdr3_aa: CACEFVTGGYATAQLFF
d_call: -; j_call: TRDJ1; v_call: TRDV1; clone_size: medium-sized; cdr3_nt: TGTGCTCTTGGGGAACCCTGTACCTTTTACACCGATAAACTCATCTTT; cdr3_aa: CALGEPCTFYTDKLIF